The next 13 T cell receptor beta chains were all read from a single sample in a study of response to subunit inactivated influenza vaccine. TCRdb reprocessed the RT-PCR reads with MiXCR, giving one entry per CDR3 protein. The sample has roughly 780,000 distinct CDR3 sequences, around 18% seen once. The input for sequencing was PBMCs from blood, taken more than 4 days after vaccination. These receptors were taken from a man in his fifties or sixties who received an inactivated influenza vaccine.

This clonotype occurred many times. CDR3: CATSDEPGYTDTQYF. CDR3 DNA sequence: TGTGCCACCAGTGACGAACCAGGGTACACAGATACGCAGTATTTT. The chain employs TRBV24-1 and TRBJ2-3; possibly TRBD1 for D (5 bases). The germline V gene encodes CDR1 KGHDR and CDR2 SFDVKD. The V end lost 4 bases, the J end lost 2 bases, and 12 bases lay between the germline ends. The CDR3 sequence is 15 residues long.

This clonotype has more than one count but fewer than ten. The chain employs TRBV7-2 and TRBJ2-5, with D perhaps TRBD1 (5 bases). V lost 3 bases, J lost 2 bases, and 19 bases lay in between. Germline CDR1 is SGHTA and CDR2 is FQGNSA. The CDR3 runs to 17 residues. The CDR3 DNA is TGTGCCAGCAGCTTCCTTGGTCAGGGCTTATTGCAAGAGACCCAGTACTTC. Translation: CASSFLGQGLLQETQYF.

The rearrangement links TRBV6-1 to TRBJ1-5; D not resolved. V gave up 10 bases and J gave up 7 bases, with 20 bases separating them. The CDR3 covers 14 residues. Germline lookup yields CDR1 MNHNS and CDR2 SASEGT. CDR3 DNA sequence: TGTGCCATCTCCCTGGGCACTGTTCGCCAGCCCCAGCATTTT. It yields the protein CAISLGTVRQPQHF.

The chain employs TRBV4-3 and TRBJ2-5, with D perhaps given as TRBD1 or TRBD2 (5 bases each). Per the germline V gene, CDR1 is LGHNA and CDR2 is YSLEER. The CDR3 is 18 amino acids. V lost 4 bases and J 0 bases, leaving 21 bases between the germline ends. The CDR3 DNA follows: TGCGCCAGCAGCCTTCAGTCCGGTGGGGGAAAGTACCAAGAGACCCAGTACTTC. This translates into CASSLQSGGGKYQETQYF.

J is TRBJ2-7 and V is TRBV9, with a weak D call TRBD1 (5 bases). CDR3 length: 14 residues. Germline CDR1 reads SGDLS; CDR2 reads YYNGEE. V was clipped by 0 bases and J by 2 bases, with 9 bases between them. CDR3 sequence reads: CASSVDGHAYEQYF. CDR3 bases: TGTGCCAGCAGCGTAGATGGACACGCCTACGAGCAGTACTTC.

This clonotype was observed many times. V usage is TRBV12-3 or TRBV12-4 and J usage is TRBJ1-5; TRBD1 matches at 10 bases. With V trimmed by 6 bases and J by 7 bases, 6 bases remained unmatched. CDR3 size: 14 residues. The CDR3 sequence is CASSSTGGRQPQHF. In nucleotides, the CDR3 is TGTGCCAGCAGCTCGACAGGGGGCAGGCAGCCCCAGCATTTT.

This clonotype was observed a handful of times. J is TRBJ2-1 and V is TRBV4-2; D gene ambiguous. Trimming stripped 1 base from V and 5 bases from J, with 9 bases between. From germline, CDR1 is LGHNA and CDR2 YNFKEQ. CDR3 length: 14 amino acids. CDR3 sequence (DNA): TGTGCCAGCAGCCAAGTGCAGGCTAACAATGAGCAGTTCTTC. The encoded protein is CASSQVQANNEQFF.

CDR3 sequence (DNA): TGTGCCAGCAGTTTACGGTTGGGGATCACTGAAGCTTTCTTT. Protein product: CASSLRLGITEAFF. The V and J genes are TRBV12-3 or TRBV12-4 and TRBJ1-1; D remains unclear. Trimming cost V 2 bases and J 4 bases, with 11 bases left between them. The CDR3 extends over 14 amino acids.

This chain connects TRBV7-2 to TRBJ2-7; the D is unclear. With 6 bases removed from V and 5 bases from J, the gap between germline ends came to 11 bases. The CDR3 contains 12 residues. Per germline, CDR1 SGHTA and CDR2 FQGNSA. CDR3 nucleotides: TGTGCCAGCAGTCGCGGTCGGAACGAGCAGTACTTC. Translation: CASSRGRNEQYF.

The chain combines TRBV12-3 or TRBV12-4 with TRBJ1-3, with a tentative D call TRBD1 (5 bases). V was trimmed by 2 bases and J by 4 bases, leaving 12 bases between them. The CDR3 is 15 amino acids. CDR3 in amino acids: CASSLTGPRGNTIYF. The CDR3, as DNA: TGTGCCAGCAGTTTAACAGGTCCGAGGGGAAACACCATATATTTT.

This clonotype was seen a few times. The chain carries TRBV2 and TRBJ1-6; TRBD1 is a possible D gene (5 bases). CDR1 SNHLY and CDR2 FYNNEI come from the germline V gene. The CDR3 is 14 amino acids. V dropped 2 bases and J dropped 7 bases, with 9 bases sitting between them. CDR3 loop: CASSEFGANSPLHF. CDR3 DNA: TGTGCCAGCAGTGAATTCGGGGCGAATTCACCCCTCCACTTT.

The chain carries TRBV3-1 and TRBJ2-3; TRBD1 might be the D (6 bases). V dropped 1 base and J dropped 4 bases, with 12 bases sitting between them. The germline CDR1 and CDR2 sequences are LGHDT and YNNKEL (reference sequence). The CDR3 consists of 15 residues. In nucleotides, the CDR3 is TGTGCCAGCAGCCAAGGGGCAGGGGTCGCAGATACGCAGTATTTT. Protein sequence: CASSQGAGVADTQYF.

This clonotype has at least ten counts. The rearrangement links TRBV6-6 to TRBJ2-7; D ambiguous. The CDR3 totals 13 residues. CDR1 and CDR2 from the germline V gene are MNHNY and SVGAGI (reference sequence). V was trimmed by 7 bases and J by 1 base, leaving 11 bases between them. CDR3 sequence reads: CASNTGPSYEQYF. The CDR3 DNA reads TGTGCCAGCAATACCGGGCCTTCCTACGAGCAGTACTTC.